This T cell receptor beta chain stems from a study of vaccination and CD4 T cells after COVID-19. In germline, CDR1 is DFQATT, CDR2 SNEGSKA (reference sequence). The CDR3 runs to 13 residues. Broader study findings: It was found that, in convalescent patients, 304 of 307 vaccine-specific clones were spike mono-reactive.

In its sample, this clonotype was seen a few times. Its antigen is unidentified. Its ends do not fully match the called genes, so a read error is possible. Sequenced with the Oncomine TCR Beta short-read assay was DNA taken from cultured CD4+ T cells. Each CDR3 protein is one row after TCRdb ran MiXCR on the PCR reads. The data contain about 19,000 distinct CDR3 sequences, roughly 50% of them singletons. Treatment: approximately 9-day PBMC culture with coronavirus spike peptide pools or control peptides (ViraFEST assay). This TCR was sampled from a human donor who had recovered from COVID-19. Input material: CD4+ T cells from blood, cultured in vitro. The chain joins TRBV20-1 to TRBJ2-7; the D call may be TRBD1 or TRBD2 (6 bases each). The CDR3 DNA is TGCAGTGCCAGAGGGGGGAGCTCCTACGAGCAGTACTTC. It yields the protein CSARGGSSYEQYF.